The 28 T cell receptor beta chains reported below all come from one sample, sequenced in a study of cytomegalovirus exposure and HLA in healthy donors. Amplification used 60 Vbeta primers and 13 Jbeta primers. Method: immunoSEQ multiplex PCR; TCRdb's copy keeps in-frame clones and lacks some. The sample consists of roughly 170,000 clones, around four fifths of them appearing once. The sequenced sample was PBMCs. All receptors derive from a young woman in good health and CMV-seropositive.

The CDR3 here is CASTRTRNTEAFF. The CDR3 nucleotides are TGTGCCAGTACCAGGACACGCAACACTGAAGCTTTCTTT. The V and J genes are TRBV19 and TRBJ1-1; weak D call: TRBD1 (5 bases). Trimming stripped 7 bases from V and 2 bases from J, with 11 bases between. CDR1 LNHDA and CDR2 SQIVND come from the germline V gene (reference sequence). The CDR3 is 13 amino acids.

The gene calls are TRBV27 and TRBJ1-1; D is possibly TRBD1 (6 bases). From germline, CDR1 is MNHEY and CDR2 SMNVEV (reference sequence). The length of the CDR3 is 14 residues. V gave up 9 bases and J gave up 4 bases, with 18 bases separating them. The CDR3 DNA reads TGTGCCAGTGACTTCTCGGGGGGCGGCACTGAAGCTTTCTTT. It encodes CASDFSGGGTEAFF.

The chain employs TRBV19 and TRBJ1-1; D remains unclear. Per the germline V gene, CDR1 is LNHDA and CDR2 is SQIVND (reference sequence). There are 13 residues in the CDR3. V was shortened by 1 base and J by 3 bases, with 6 bases between the two germline ends. The CDR3 region is CASSIVADTEAFF. The CDR3 nucleotides read TGTGCCAGTAGTATAGTAGCTGACACTGAAGCTTTCTTT.

The table lists this clone with a few counts. The chain combines TRBV5-4 with TRBJ1-1; 10 bases agree with TRBD1. The CDR3 is 14 residues long. The J segment lost 5 bases and the V segment lost 4 bases, leaving 5 bases of the junction unmatched. Per the germline V gene, CDR1 is SGHNT and CDR2 is YYREEE (reference sequence). CDR3 in DNA: TGTGCCAGCAGCCGAGGACAGGGGGAGACTGAAGCTTTCTTT. Protein sequence: CASSRGQGETEAFF. Full variable domain (missing parts from reference TRBV5-4 and TRBJ1-1): ETGVTQSPTHLIKTRGQQVTLRCSSQSGHNTVSWYQQALGQGPQFIFQYYREEENGRGNFPPRFSGLQFPNYSSELNVNALELDDSALYLCASSRGQGETEAFFGQGTRLTVV.

The V gene is TRBV6-5, the J gene TRBJ1-1; D unclear. The CDR3 spans 10 residues. Trimming left V 8 bases short and J 3 bases short, with 4 bases between. Germline V gene data show CDR1 as MNHEY and CDR2 as SVGAGI. CDR3 loop: CASGHTEAFF. The CDR3, as DNA: TGTGCCAGCGGGCACACTGAAGCTTTCTTT.

CDR3 DNA sequence: TGTGCCAGCAGCCCTACAGGGGGATACACCGGGGAGCTGTTTTTT. This translates into CASSPTGGYTGELFF. The chain is built from TRBV5-6 and TRBJ2-2, with 8 bases that match TRBD1. This CDR3 has 15 amino acids. J gave up 3 bases and V 4 bases, and 5 bases lay outside the gene matches. From germline, CDR1 is SGHDT and CDR2 YYEEEE.

CDR3 amino acids: CASSAQTGSSLKLFF. In DNA, the CDR3 is TGTGCCAGCAGCGCACAGACAGGTTCGTCGTTGAAGCTGTTTTTT. The rearrangement joins TRBV9 to TRBJ2-2; D perhaps matches TRBD1 (6 bases). In germline, CDR1 is SGDLS, CDR2 YYNGEE. Trimming stripped 3 bases from V and 12 bases from J, with 21 bases between. The CDR3 sequence is 15 residues long.

CDR3 nucleotide sequence: TGTGCCAGCAGCTTAGTGGAGGGAGCCTCCTACAATGAGCAGTTCTTC. Its protein product is CASSLVEGASYNEQFF. V gene TRBV13 combines with J gene TRBJ2-1, with D tentatively TRBD2 (6 bases). The V gene lost 1 base and the J gene lost 0 bases, with 10 bases spanning the gap. This CDR3 region has 16 residues. Germline lookup yields CDR1 PRHDT and CDR2 FYEKMQ (reference sequence). Complete variable domain (other parts from reference TRBV13 and TRBJ2-1): AAGVIQSPRHLIKEKRETATLKCYPIPRHDTVYWYQQGPGQDPQFLISFYEKMQSDKGSIPDRFSAQQFSDYHSELNMSSLELGDSALYFCASSLVEGASYNEQFFGPGTRLTVL.

This clone has just one count. V is TRBV19 and J is TRBJ2-7; no clear D gene. This CDR3 comprises 14 residues. CDR1 is LNHDA, CDR2 SQIVND, per germline (reference sequence). V lost 5 bases and J 0 bases, leaving 11 bases between the germline ends. The CDR3: CASSHPGSSYEQYF. In nucleotides, the CDR3 is TGTGCCAGTAGTCACCCGGGTAGCTCCTACGAGCAGTACTTC.

CDR3: CASSLAPTGWGTEAFF. For the CDR3, the DNA is TGTGCCAGCAGCTTAGCCCCGACAGGTTGGGGCACTGAAGCTTTCTTT. The chain employs TRBV11-3 and TRBJ1-1, with D maybe TRBD1 (6 bases). In germline, CDR1 is SGHNT, CDR2 YENEEA. CDR3 length equals 16 residues. Trimming stripped 1 base from V and 4 bases from J, with 16 bases between.

This clone was seen just once. The V call is TRBV2, the J call TRBJ2-1; 7 bases match TRBD1. With V trimmed by 6 bases and J by 5 bases, 4 bases remained unmatched. The CDR3 has 13 amino acids. Germline CDR1 and CDR2: SNHLY and FYNNEI. The CDR3: CASRLGQNNEQFF. CDR3 bases: TGTGCCAGCAGGCTGGGACAGAACAATGAGCAGTTCTTC. Variable domain in full (rest from reference TRBV2 and TRBJ2-1): EPEVTQTPSHQVTQMGQEVILRCVPISNHLYFYWYRQILGQKVEFLVSFYNNEISEKSEIFDDQFSVERPDGSNFTLKIRSTKLEDSAMYFCASRLGQNNEQFFGPGTRLTVL.

This clone was detected a few times. This chain connects TRBV11-3 to TRBJ2-7; 9 positions agree with TRBD1. Trimming at V came to 5 bases and at J to 0 bases, leaving 11 bases not matched to a gene. The CDR3 runs 17 residues. CDR1 and CDR2 from the germline V gene are SGHNT and YENEEA. CDR3 loop: CASSDHRGRISSYEQYF. CDR3 sequence (DNA): TGTGCCAGCAGCGATCACAGGGGGCGAATCAGCTCCTACGAGCAGTACTTC.

This clone showed up just once. The CDR3 bases are TGTGCCAGCAGCTTAGACCCGGGACTAGCGGGAGGGGTGAACACCGGGGAGCTGTTTTTT. This gives the protein CASSLDPGLAGGVNTGELFF. The chain is built from TRBV13 and TRBJ2-2, with 16 bases that match TRBD2. Germline values: CDR1 PRHDT, CDR2 FYEKMQ (reference sequence). J gave up 1 base and V 1 base, and 6 bases lay outside the gene matches. The CDR3 length is 20 residues.

The chain combines TRBV2 with TRBJ1-4; 8 bases match TRBD1. V lost 7 bases, J lost 8 bases, and 9 bases stayed unmatched. CDR1 SNHLY and CDR2 FYNNEI come from the germline V gene. The CDR3 spans 14 residues. CDR3 region: CASTTTGGREKLFF. The CDR3 nucleotides are TGTGCCAGCACTACTACAGGGGGTCGAGAAAAACTGTTTTTT.

The rearrangement links TRBV28 to TRBJ1-1; a weak D match, TRBD1 (5 bases). In germline, CDR1 is MDHEN, CDR2 SYDVKM. This CDR3 is built from 18 residues. V lost 5 bases and J lost 1, with 23 bases in between. The CDR3 here is CASSPYIQTEPWNTEAFF. CDR3 sequence (DNA): TGTGCCAGCAGTCCATATATCCAGACAGAACCTTGGAACACTGAAGCTTTCTTT. The full variable domain, rest sourced from reference TRBV28 and TRBJ1-1, is DVKVTQSSRYLVKRTGEKVFLECVQDMDHENMFWYRQDPGLGLRLIYFSYDVKMKEKGDIPEGYSVSREKKERFSLILESASTNQTSMYLCASSPYIQTEPWNTEAFFGQGTRLTVV.

The chain recombines TRBV19 with TRBJ2-7; 8 nucleotides line up with TRBD1. CDR1 is LNHDA, CDR2 SQIVND, per germline (reference sequence). The CDR3 loop spans 15 amino acids. With 1 base clipped from V and 3 bases from J, the junction kept 5 bases outside the gene matches. In DNA form, the CDR3 reads TGTGCCAGTAGTATAGGGACCGGGACAGGCTACGAGCAGTACTTC. As protein: CASSIGTGTGYEQYF.

The chain is built from TRBV5-1 and TRBJ2-3, with TRBD2 matching 8 bases. In germline, CDR1 is SGHRS, CDR2 YFSETQ. The CDR3 extends over 18 amino acids. The junction had 17 bases not matched to a gene; V was cut back by 4 bases and J by 4 bases. DNA of the CDR3: TGCGCCAGCAGCCGAGGCACAGGCGCCTCGGGGGGGGCAGATACGCAGTATTTT. Its translation is CASSRGTGASGGADTQYF.

Here the CDR3 reads CASSSGGQGRNTEAFF. CDR3 sequence (DNA): TGTGCCAGCAGCTCCGGGGGACAGGGCCGGAACACTGAAGCTTTCTTT. The chain joins TRBV11-3 to TRBJ1-1, with 9 bases aligning to TRBD1. The length of the CDR3 is 16 residues. Per germline, CDR1 SGHNT and CDR2 YENEEA. Trimming at V came to 4 bases and at J to 1 base, leaving 7 bases not matched to a gene.

CDR3 coding DNA: TGTGCCAGCAGTGGCGGAAGCTCCTACGAGCAGTACTTC. It specifies CASSGGSSYEQYF. This chain uses TRBV9 with TRBJ2-7; D ambiguous. The germline V and J ends were trimmed by 5 bases and 0 bases, with 9 bases remaining between them. The length of the CDR3 is 13 residues. The V gene's germline CDR1 is SGDLS and CDR2 YYNGEE.

This sequence joins TRBV18 and TRBJ2-7, with no clear D. The CDR3 is made up of 14 amino acids. The germline CDR1 and CDR2 sequences are KGHSH and LQKENI. Between the trimmed V and J ends, which lost 3 bases and 7 bases, there was a span of 16 bases. CDR3 DNA: TGTGCCAGCTCACCTTCGACCCCCCCTAGGGAGCAGTACTTC. Amino acid sequence: CASSPSTPPREQYF.

The V gene is TRBV7-2, the J gene TRBJ1-1; TRBD1 agrees at 7 bases. The germline V gene encodes CDR1 SGHTA and CDR2 FQGNSA. Trimming took 10 bases from V and 6 from J; bases not matched to a gene: 11. This CDR3 region has 13 residues. The CDR3 sequence: CAILTGRLPEAFF. The CDR3 nucleotides read TGTGCCATTTTGACAGGGCGTCTCCCTGAAGCTTTCTTT.

CDR3 residues: CASRAGSGAGQPQHF. CDR3 nucleotides: TGTGCCAGCAGGGCCGGGAGTGGGGCAGGGCAGCCCCAGCATTTT. The chain links TRBV2 to TRBJ1-5; weak D call: TRBD1 (5 bases). V was pared by 6 bases and J by 7 bases, with 19 bases between. The V gene's germline CDR1 is SNHLY and CDR2 FYNNEI. The CDR3 runs to 15 residues.

The CDR3 sequence: CASSVVLAGAKTQYF. The CDR3 DNA reads as TGTGCCAGCAGCGTCGTGCTAGCGGGAGCCAAGACCCAGTACTTC. This chain uses TRBV5-4 with TRBJ2-5; TRBD2 matches at 10 bases. The CDR3 contains 15 residues. The J segment lost 6 bases and the V segment lost 4 bases, leaving 9 bases of the junction unmatched. The germline V gene encodes CDR1 SGHNT and CDR2 YYREEE (reference sequence).

The V and J genes are TRBV7-2 and TRBJ2-3; TRBD2 agrees at 10 bases. The CDR3 loop spans 15 amino acids. The V and J ends lost 2 bases and 5 bases, in that order; junction bases with no gene match: 4. Germline CDR1 SGHTA, CDR2 FQGNSA. CDR3 loop: CASSLIASGGDTQYF. The CDR3 coding sequence is TGTGCCAGCAGCTTAATTGCTAGCGGGGGAGATACGCAGTATTTT.

The genes are TRBV11-2 and TRBJ2-3; D gene unclear. The CDR3 has 14 amino acids. Germline V gene sequence: CDR1 SGHAT, CDR2 FQNNGV. Trimming shortened V by 5 bases and J by 1 base, and 10 bases separated the two germline ends. The CDR3 DNA reads as TGTGCCAGCAGCCCCCGTGTCGGCACAGATACGCAGTATTTT. It is translated as CASSPRVGTDTQYF.

This clone was counted a single time. This chain uses TRBV11-2 with TRBJ2-7, with 11 bases matching TRBD1. Germline V gene data show CDR1 as SGHAT and CDR2 as FQNNGV. Unmatched junction bases numbered 4, after V lost 0 bases and J lost 3 bases. The CDR3 extends over 16 amino acids. The CDR3 DNA is TGTGCCAGCAGCTTAGAGGGGACAGGGGGACGCTACGAGCAGTACTTC. Protein: CASSLEGTGGRYEQYF.

The V and J genes are TRBV29-1 and TRBJ1-1; 7 nucleotides line up with TRBD1. Germline assignment: CDR1 SQVTM and CDR2 ANQGSEA. V lost 6 bases, J lost 0 bases, and 13 bases stayed unmatched. The CDR3 covers 16 residues. The CDR3 sequence is CSVRGPSGQMNTEAFF. As DNA, the CDR3 is TGCAGCGTACGAGGCCCCTCGGGACAGATGAACACTGAAGCTTTCTTT.

This clone was seen a few times. The V call is TRBV4-2, the J call TRBJ2-3; 7 nucleotides match TRBD2. V dropped 0 bases and J dropped 3; count of bases not matched to a gene: 9. Germline V CDR1 and CDR2: LGHNA, YNFKEQ. This CDR3 has 17 residues. As DNA, the CDR3 is TGTGCCAGCAGCCAAGATGGGCGGGAGAGTGGTACAGATACGCAGTATTTT. Encoded protein: CASSQDGRESGTDTQYF.